This T cell receptor (beta chain) originates from a study of identifying expanded T cells in peripheral blood. Assay: immunoSEQ multiplex PCR; the TCRdb copy retains only in-frame clones and omits some. The sample gives over 100,000 clones, approximately 89% of which show up once; 12% to 15% is in the top ten. Losses at the gene ends were 4 bases for V and 9 bases for J; bases not matched to a gene: 6. This CDR3 spans 15 amino acids. The germline gives CDR1 SGHRS, CDR2 YFSETQ. Sequenced material: blood. The chain couples TRBV5-1 to TRBJ2-1, with 14 bases matching TRBD2. The clonotype comes from a person aged 18-70 years in good health. The CDR3: CASSQGLAGDGEQFF. In DNA, the CDR3 is TGCGCCAGCAGCCAGGGACTAGCGGGAGATGGTGAGCAGTTCTTC.